This paragraph reports one T cell receptor beta chain. Its recognized antigen is unknown. Base qualities are missing; no much larger clone stands one base away. The data belong to a study of beta chain features in type 1 diabetes (dated by TCRdb to between 2018 and 2020). With respect to the entire study: Patients and healthy donors did not differ in mean age, gender distribution, total cell number or subset yield. Regulatory and stem cell-like memory subsets were isolated from only 8 patients and roughly 8 healthy donors, whereas naive and central memory subsets came from all 30 or so donors. Across all samples, about 110 million sorted cells were examined, and cell number per subset correlated strongly with RNA yield. The study compared the TCRB repertoires of sorted circulating CD4+ T cell subsets in recently diagnosed type 1 diabetes patients with those in matched healthy donors.

A single peripheral blood draw of 90 to 150 mL on average was collected from each donor into heparinised tubes. Using a panel that included CD45RO, CCR7, CD25, CD127, CD95 and CD27, naive, central memory, regulatory and stem cell-like memory CD4+ T cells were sorted on a BD FACSAria II. Purity was above 95% for every sorted population. PBMCs were isolated right away by Lymphoprep density gradient centrifugation and were stained directly, without culture. To minimize batch effects, samples were stained and sorted in pairs, one healthy donor with one patient per experiment. The entire isolated RNA was reverse transcribed using the High Capacity cDNA Reverse Transcription Kit, and thus expressed TCRB transcripts were sequenced. Naive, central memory and regulatory T cell samples underwent deep immunoSEQ sequencing, averaging about 3.57 million total reads per sample. After sorted cells were lysed in RLT buffer, RNA was extracted with DNase-treated RNeasy Micro or Mini kits, with the choice depending on cell number. Each cell subset was processed separately to prevent cross-contamination, with patient and healthy donor samples processed together. TCRB sequences were amplified from cDNA with the immunoSEQ multiplex PCR, producing 87-bp fragments spanning the CDR3 region. Sequencing of the amplicons was performed on the Illumina HiSeq platform. The original methods were these. PCR bias was corrected computationally using synthetic template baselines, and reads within Hamming distance 2 were collapsed, with unmergeable singletons discarded. Reads were aligned against IMGT to assign V, D and J genes, CDR3 length and insertions or deletions at six rearrangement sites. Within each subset, clonotype counts were normalized to sorted cell number, after which true diversity and Gini coefficients were computed with the tcR R package. The overlap coefficient, calculated on TCRB nucleotide sequences, was used to measure repertoire sharing. In its TCRdb copy, this immuneACCESS table keeps in-frame sequences only and misses some clones. Where compared with another copy, unresolved V genes explain less than half of these, and the others have no known cause. V and J calls and clone size follow that table, whereas D and trimming were derived from the DNA. The sample table lists 130,000 to 150,000 clones, about 7% of them with a count of one. The ten largest account for about 1.3% of the sample.

General study outcomes and caveats: Only small numbers of individuals were included in the HLA sub-analyses, which left unresolved whether HLA type had any influence on TCRB rearrangement. A moderate but significant shortening of TCRB CDR3 length was observed in type 1 diabetes patients in all four CD4+ subsets. Patients with type 1 diabetes made fewer insertions and deleted more nucleotides at VDJ recombination sites, implying thymic rearrangement abnormalities. The naive, central memory and regulatory TCRB repertoires appeared to resemble one another more closely among patients than among healthy donors. Because cDNA rather than genomic DNA was sequenced, highly expressing activated cells could have been over-represented, although no difference in activation and CD3 levels was found between groups. Shorter templates might be favored by PCR, yet because patient and control samples were amplified and corrected together, any such skew would affect both groups equally.

The CDR3 numbers 14 residues from cysteine through phenylalanine. The sequence is cut down to CDR3 DNA, 42 bases in frame from base 1. For CDR1 and CDR2, the germline V gene lists MDHEN and SYDVKM. V was cut back by 7 bases and J by 1 base, leaving a gap of 13 bases between them. The sequencing sample was made of central memory CD4+ T cells from blood. The receptor's source is a woman in her twenties or thirties in good health. The V and J segments used are TRBV28 and TRBJ1-1; a tentative D call is TRBD1 (5 bases match). Here is the DNA: TGTGCCAGCACCACCAGGGTTTGGAACACTGAAGCTTTCTTT. Its coded protein is CASTTRVWNTEAFF.